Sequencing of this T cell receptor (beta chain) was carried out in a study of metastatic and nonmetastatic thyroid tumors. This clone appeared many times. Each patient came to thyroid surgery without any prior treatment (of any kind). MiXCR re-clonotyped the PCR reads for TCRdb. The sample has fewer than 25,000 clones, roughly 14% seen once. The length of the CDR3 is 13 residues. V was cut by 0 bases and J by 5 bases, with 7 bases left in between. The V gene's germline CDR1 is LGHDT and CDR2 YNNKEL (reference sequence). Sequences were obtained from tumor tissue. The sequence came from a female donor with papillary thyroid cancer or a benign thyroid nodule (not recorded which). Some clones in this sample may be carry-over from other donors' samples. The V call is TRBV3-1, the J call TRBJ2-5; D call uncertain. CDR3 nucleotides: TGTGCCAGCAGCCAAGATCTGGAGGAGACCCAGTACTTC. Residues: CASSQDLEETQYF.